The source of this T cell receptor beta chain is a study of metastatic and nonmetastatic thyroid tumors (TCRdb year 2020). The study in broad terms: The researchers compared repertoires between peripheral blood samples and tumor or nodule tissue samples from patients with malignant or benign thyroid disease. The paper's findings and limits, for the study overall: In both blood and tumor samples, TCR beta diversity was reported to be significantly higher in malignant tumors than in benign nodules.

The library came from PCR. Sequencing instrument: Illumina HiSeq 4000. High-throughput sequencing was used to profile the CDR3 region of the TCR beta-chain in every patient. As for how the authors treated the data: A classifier to discriminate distant-metastatic papillary thyroid cancer patients was built from CDR3 differences across clinicopathological groups. To measure repertoire diversity the researchers used the Shannon index, while the Morisita-Horn index served to gauge how similar the tumor and blood repertoires were. Using fastp at Q25 and MiXCR, TCRdb reprocessed the public reads and kept productive beta chains. What appears here as the V and J calls and clone size reflects TCRdb's work, not the paper's. The sample includes fewer than 30,000 clones, with 15% to 20% observed a single time. The top ten clonotypes cover approximately 4.5% of the sample. No treatment had been received by any patient before thyroid surgery. Using T-cell receptor beta sequencing, the researchers looked back retrospectively at clinical samples from patients, gathered between about 2012 and 2018.

Concerning this clone itself: Its antigen target is currently unknown. Base-call qualities are not available, and no considerably larger clone is one nucleotide away.

The specimen sequenced was blood. The sequence derives from a female donor with papillary thyroid cancer or a benign thyroid nodule (not recorded which). Some clones in this sample may be carry-over from other donors' samples.

The CDR3 protein sequence reads: CASSLDRGRSGYTF. The DNA is as follows: TGCGCCAGCAGCCTGGACAGGGGGCGGAGTGGCTACACCTTC. The chain couples TRBV5-1 to TRBJ1-2, with 11 central nucleotides matching TRBD1. The CDR3 numbers 14 residues from cysteine through phenylalanine. The read is trimmed to its CDR3 DNA, 42 bases read in frame from base 1. CDR1 and CDR2 are read off the germline V gene as SGHRS and YFSETQ. V loses 4 bases at its end and J loses 7 bases; junction bases beyond the gene matches: 6. With the portions outside the CDR3 filled from the reference TRBV5-1 and TRBJ1-2 genes, the complete variable region becomes KAGVTQTPRYLIKTRGQQVTLSCSPISGHRSVSWYQQTPGQGLQFLFEYFSETQRNKGNFPGRFSGRQFSNSRSEMNVSTLELGDSALYLCASSLDRGRSGYTFGSGTRLTVV.